This is a list of T cell receptor beta chains from one sample in a study of cytomegalovirus exposure and HLA in healthy donors. Libraries were prepared by immunoSEQ multiplex PCR; TCRdb keeps only in-frame clonotypes and omits some of them. The profile covers 140,000 to 150,000 clones, with 75% appearing a single time and more than 6.5% taken by the ten largest. The sequenced sample consisted of PBMCs. These receptors originate from a man aged 30 to 39 in good health and CMV-seronegative. Each CDR3 is given without its conserved first and last residue.

13,-,TRBV6-1,ASRTGTGNSYEQY
12,TRBJ2-7,TRBV25-1,ASKGTGRRDEQY
11,TRBJ1-2,TRBV6-5,ASTEDRGGGYT
11,TRBJ2-7,TRBV28,ASSPRDKYEQY
11,TRBJ1-2,TRBV12-5,ASGKQANYGYT
12,TRBJ2-2,TRBV5-5,ASNLGQDTGELF
14,TRBJ2-6,TRBV5-6,ASSGLRANLANVLT
15,TRBJ1-1,TRBV19,ASSNRWVQGSGTEAF
13,TRBJ2-7,TRBV6-5,ASSRPRDKIYEQY
12,TRBJ2-1,TRBV19,ASRDRGSANEQF
14,TRBJ2-2,TRBV28,ASTRGRTGNTGELF
13,TRBJ2-7,TRBV28,ASSPLAGTGYEQY
13,TRBJ1-5,TRBV7-2,ASSLDWGAGQPQH
14,TRBJ2-2,TRBV25-1,ASSGTPGRGTGELF
14,TRBJ2-3,TRBV5-1,ASSLALRGDTDTQY
12,TRBJ1-1,TRBV7-2,ASSLPTVNTEAF
13,TRBJ1-5,TRBV19,ASSLWAGQNQPQH
12,TRBJ2-7,TRBV29-1,SVKTGTGNYEQY
16,TRBJ2-5,TRBV18,ASSSSLPWTSNQETQY
13,TRBJ2-2,TRBV5-4,ASSGEPAGGGELF
10,TRBJ2-7,TRBV5-1,ASSFREGEQY
13,TRBJ2-3,TRBV9,ASSFSSRSTDTQY
14,TRBJ2-6,TRBV9,ASTSSRDRVVNVLT
12,TRBJ2-2,TRBV11-1,AREDREVTGELF
10,TRBJ2-1,TRBV7-9,SSSFRVNEQF
11,TRBJ1-1,TRBV11-3,ASSAGSGTEAF
11,TRBJ1-5,TRBV19,ASSLAENQPQH
13,TRBJ2-1,TRBV9,ASSVVLGAGNEQF
14,TRBJ2-1,TRBV5-1,ASSLEAGARDNEQF
13,TRBJ1-4,TRBV7-2,ASSPGQGRNEKLF
10,TRBJ1-1,TRBV5-1,ASSSGGPEAF
13,TRBJ2-7,TRBV19,ASRKKAGEFYEQY
11,TRBJ2-7,TRBV28,ASSLGTVGEQY
13,TRBJ2-2,TRBV7-9,ASSLGREGTGELF
14,TRBJ1-1,TRBV7-9,ASSLDSPISGYRAF
13,TRBJ1-3,TRBV5-8,ASSPPTVTGNTIY
11,TRBJ2-5,TRBV18,ASSPTKGATQY
14,TRBJ2-1,TRBV9,ASSARGQSSYNEQF
13,TRBJ2-1,TRBV2,ASSELSGRVNEQF
13,TRBJ2-1,TRBV6-5,ASKTSGSSYNEQF
12,-,TRBV2,ANRGTTGGHEQY
14,TRBJ1-1,TRBV5-6,ASSQIGGASRTEAF
14,TRBJ2-1,TRBV27,ASSRGLAGGINEQF
11,TRBJ1-6,TRBV18,ASGSSYNSPLH
11,TRBJ2-3,TRBV2,ASSESPSDTQY